This TCR beta chain came from a study of T cells in Graves' hyperthyroidism and ophthalmopathy. Study information: The blood sample was taken at first diagnosis, before treatment began.

The CDR3 extends over 14 amino acids. The germline CDR1 and CDR2 sequences are SNHLY and FYNNEI. The J segment lost 5 bases and the V segment lost 11 bases, leaving 7 bases of the junction unmatched. Study-wide results and caveats: Classification by a 13 V-J model distinguished ophthalmopathy from stable hyperthyroidism. Ophthalmopathy got predicted by the model a median 6.5 months before its onset. Blood also carried most thyroid clonotypes expanded above 0.001.

Many counts were recorded for this clonotype. Antigen specificity is unknown. Amplified regions were TCR beta CDR3 sequences from RNA transcripts. The HTBI primer set served for first-round RT-PCR of the TCR CDR3. MiXCR, run by TCRdb on the multiplex PCR reads, gives a single entry per CDR3 protein. The table records around 440,000 distinct CDR3 sequences, less than 20% of them present only once. This TCR came from a woman aged 18-29 years with Graves' hyperthyroidism. The specimen sequenced was blood. The V and J genes are TRBV2 and TRBJ2-3; 13 positions match TRBD2. The CDR3, as DNA: TGTGCCGGTACTAGCGGGAGGGCCGTAGATACGCAGTATTTT. It translates to CAGTSGRAVDTQYF.